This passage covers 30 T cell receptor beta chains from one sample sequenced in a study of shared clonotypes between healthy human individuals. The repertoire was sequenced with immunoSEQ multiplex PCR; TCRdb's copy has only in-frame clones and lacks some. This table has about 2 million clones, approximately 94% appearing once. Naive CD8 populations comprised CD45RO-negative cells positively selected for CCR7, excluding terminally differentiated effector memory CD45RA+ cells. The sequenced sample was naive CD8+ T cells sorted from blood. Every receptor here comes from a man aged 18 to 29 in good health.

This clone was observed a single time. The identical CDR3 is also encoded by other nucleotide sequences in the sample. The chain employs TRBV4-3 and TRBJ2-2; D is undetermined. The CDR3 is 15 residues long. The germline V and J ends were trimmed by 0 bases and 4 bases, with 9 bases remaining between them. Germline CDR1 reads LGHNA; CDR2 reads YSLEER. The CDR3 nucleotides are TGCGCCAGCAGCCAAGAAGGGCTCTCCACCGGGGAGCTGTTTTTT. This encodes CASSQEGLSTGELFF.

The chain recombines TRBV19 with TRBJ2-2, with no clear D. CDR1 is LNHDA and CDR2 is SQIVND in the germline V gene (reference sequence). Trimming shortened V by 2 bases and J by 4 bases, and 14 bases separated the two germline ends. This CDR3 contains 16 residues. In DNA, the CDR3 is TGTGCCAGTAGTATAATATTGTCAGCCCGCACCGGGGAGCTGTTTTTT. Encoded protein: CASSIILSARTGELFF.

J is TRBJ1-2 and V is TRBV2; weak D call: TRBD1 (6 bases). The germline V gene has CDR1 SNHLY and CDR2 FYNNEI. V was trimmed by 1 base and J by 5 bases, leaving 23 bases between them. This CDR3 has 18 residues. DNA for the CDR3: TGTGCCAGCAGTGAAGGTTGGACAGCGACGAGGGCACTGTATGGCTACACCTTC. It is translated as CASSEGWTATRALYGYTF. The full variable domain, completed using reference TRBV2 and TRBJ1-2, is EPEVTQTPSHQVTQMGQEVILRCVPISNHLYFYWYRQILGQKVEFLVSFYNNEISEKSEIFDDQFSVERPDGSNFTLKIRSTKLEDSAMYFCASSEGWTATRALYGYTFGSGTRLTVV.

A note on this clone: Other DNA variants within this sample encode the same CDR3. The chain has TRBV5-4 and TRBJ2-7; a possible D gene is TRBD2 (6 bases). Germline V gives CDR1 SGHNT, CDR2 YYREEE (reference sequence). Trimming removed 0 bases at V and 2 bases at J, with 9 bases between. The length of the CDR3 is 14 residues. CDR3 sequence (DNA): TGTGCCAGCAGCTTGGGGGAGGCTCCCTACGAGCAGTACTTC. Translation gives CASSLGEAPYEQYF.

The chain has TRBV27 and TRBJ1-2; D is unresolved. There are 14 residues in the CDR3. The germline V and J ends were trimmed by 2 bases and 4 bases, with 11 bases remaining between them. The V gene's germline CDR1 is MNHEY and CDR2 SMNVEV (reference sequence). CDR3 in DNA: TGTGCCAGCAGTTTAAGAGTCGGCGCCTATGGCTACACCTTC. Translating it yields CASSLRVGAYGYTF.

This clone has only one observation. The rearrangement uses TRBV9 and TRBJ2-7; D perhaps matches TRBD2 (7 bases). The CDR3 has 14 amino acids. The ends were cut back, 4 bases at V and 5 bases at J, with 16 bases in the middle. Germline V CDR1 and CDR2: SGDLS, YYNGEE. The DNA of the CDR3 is TGTGCCAGCAGCCTCAAGGGCGGGGGCCACGAGCAGTACTTC. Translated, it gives CASSLKGGGHEQYF.

The CDR3 region has the DNA TGTGCCAGCAGTTTATCCAGGGTCGACTATGGCTACACCTTC. This encodes CASSLSRVDYGYTF. The genes are TRBV27 and TRBJ1-2, with D possibly matching TRBD1 (5 bases). Deletions cut 0 bases from V and 3 bases from J, with 8 bases between. The CDR3 has 14 amino acids. Germline V gene data show CDR1 as MNHEY and CDR2 as SMNVEV (reference sequence).

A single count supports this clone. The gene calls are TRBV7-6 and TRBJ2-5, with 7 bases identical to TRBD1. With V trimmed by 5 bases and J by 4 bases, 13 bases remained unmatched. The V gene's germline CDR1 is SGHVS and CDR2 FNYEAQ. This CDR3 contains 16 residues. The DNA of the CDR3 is TGTGCCAGCAGCGAACCTCTTGACAGGGTCGGAGAGACCCAGTACTTC. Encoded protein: CASSEPLDRVGETQYF. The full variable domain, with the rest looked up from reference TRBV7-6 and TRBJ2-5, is GAGVSQSPRYKVTKRGQDVALRCDPISGHVSLYWYRQALGQGPEFLTYFNYEAQQDKSGLPNDRFSAERPEGSISTLTIQRTEQRDSAMYRCASSEPLDRVGETQYFGPGTRLLVL.

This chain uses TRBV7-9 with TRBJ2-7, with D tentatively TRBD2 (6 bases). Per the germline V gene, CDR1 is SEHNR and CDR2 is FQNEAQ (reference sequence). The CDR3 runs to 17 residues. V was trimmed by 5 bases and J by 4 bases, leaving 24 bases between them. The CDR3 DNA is TGTGCCAGCAGCCCCGCCGACGGTAGCGGTCCAGGGTACGAGCAGTACTTC. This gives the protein CASSPADGSGPGYEQYF.

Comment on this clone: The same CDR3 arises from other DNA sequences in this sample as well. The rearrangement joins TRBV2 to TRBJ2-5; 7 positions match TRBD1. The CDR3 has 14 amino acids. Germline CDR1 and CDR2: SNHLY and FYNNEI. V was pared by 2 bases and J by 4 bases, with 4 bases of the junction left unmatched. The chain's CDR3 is CASSERGGRETQYF. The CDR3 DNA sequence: TGTGCCAGCAGTGAAAGAGGGGGCAGAGAGACCCAGTACTTC.

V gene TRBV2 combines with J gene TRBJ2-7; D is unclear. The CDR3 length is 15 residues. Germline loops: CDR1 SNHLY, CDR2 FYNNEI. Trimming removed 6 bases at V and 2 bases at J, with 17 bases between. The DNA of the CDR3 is TGTGCCAGCAGCGGTTCTGCCGGTGAGACCTACGAGCAGTACTTC. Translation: CASSGSAGETYEQYF.

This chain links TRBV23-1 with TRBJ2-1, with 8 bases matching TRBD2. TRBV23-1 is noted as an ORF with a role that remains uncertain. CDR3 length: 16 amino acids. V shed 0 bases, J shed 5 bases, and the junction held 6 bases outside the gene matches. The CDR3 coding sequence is TGCGCCAGCAGTCAATCTGCTAGCGGGCTCCACAATGAGCAGTTCTTC. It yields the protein CASSQSASGLHNEQFF.

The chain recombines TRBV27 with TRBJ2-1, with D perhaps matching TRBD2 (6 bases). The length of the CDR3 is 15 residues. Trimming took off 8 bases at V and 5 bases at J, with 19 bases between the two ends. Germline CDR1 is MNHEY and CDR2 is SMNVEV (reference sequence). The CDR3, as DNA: TGTGCCAGCCTTCCGGTTAGCGGTGCAGACAATGAGCAGTTCTTC. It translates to CASLPVSGADNEQFF.

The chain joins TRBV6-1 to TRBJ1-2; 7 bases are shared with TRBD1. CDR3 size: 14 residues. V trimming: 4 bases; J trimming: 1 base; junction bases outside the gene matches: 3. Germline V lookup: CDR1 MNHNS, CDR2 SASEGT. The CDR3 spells CASSARGFNYGYTF. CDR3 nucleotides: TGTGCCAGCAGTGCCAGGGGGTTTAACTATGGCTACACCTTC.

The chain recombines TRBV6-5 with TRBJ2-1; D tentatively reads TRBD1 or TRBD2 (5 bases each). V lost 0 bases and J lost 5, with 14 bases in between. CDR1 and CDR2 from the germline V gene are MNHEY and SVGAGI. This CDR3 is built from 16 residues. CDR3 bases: TGTGCCAGCAGTTACTCGTTGGGGGTCCCCCACAATGAGCAGTTCTTC. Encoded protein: CASSYSLGVPHNEQFF.

The CDR3 protein is CASSEAWVDGYTF. The CDR3 bases are TGTGCCAGCAGTGAAGCCTGGGTAGATGGCTACACCTTC. The rearrangement links TRBV6-1 to TRBJ1-2; unclear D gene. V was clipped by 0 bases and J by 6 bases, with 8 bases between them. Germline CDR1 and CDR2: MNHNS and SASEGT. The CDR3 totals 13 residues.

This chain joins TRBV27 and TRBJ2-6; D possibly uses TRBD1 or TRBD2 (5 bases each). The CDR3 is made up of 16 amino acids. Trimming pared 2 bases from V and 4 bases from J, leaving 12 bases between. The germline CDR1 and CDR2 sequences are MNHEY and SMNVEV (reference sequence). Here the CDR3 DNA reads TGTGCCAGCAGTTTAATATTAGGGACCGGGGCCAACGTCCTGACTTTC. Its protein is CASSLILGTGANVLTF.

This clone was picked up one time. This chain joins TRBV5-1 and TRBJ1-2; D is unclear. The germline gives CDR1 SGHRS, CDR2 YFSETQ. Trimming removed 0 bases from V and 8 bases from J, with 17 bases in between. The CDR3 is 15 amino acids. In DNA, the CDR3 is TGCGCCAGCAGCTTGGTATCTGGGCCCATTGCGGGCTACACCTTC. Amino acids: CASSLVSGPIAGYTF. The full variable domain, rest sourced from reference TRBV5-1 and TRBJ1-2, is KAGVTQTPRYLIKTRGQQVTLSCSPISGHRSVSWYQQTPGQGLQFLFEYFSETQRNKGNFPGRFSGRQFSNSRSEMNVSTLELGDSALYLCASSLVSGPIAGYTFGSGTRLTVV.

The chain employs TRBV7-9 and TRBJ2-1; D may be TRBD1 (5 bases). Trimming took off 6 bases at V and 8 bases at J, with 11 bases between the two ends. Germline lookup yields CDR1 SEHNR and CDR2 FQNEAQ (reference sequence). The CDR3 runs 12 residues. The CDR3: CASRLDSDEQFF. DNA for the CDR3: TGTGCCAGCAGACTCGACAGCGATGAGCAGTTCTTC.

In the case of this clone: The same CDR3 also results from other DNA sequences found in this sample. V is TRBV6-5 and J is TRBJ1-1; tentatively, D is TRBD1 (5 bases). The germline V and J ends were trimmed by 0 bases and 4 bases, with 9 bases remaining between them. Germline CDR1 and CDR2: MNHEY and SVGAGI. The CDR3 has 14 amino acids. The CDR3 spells CASSYSGGGTEAFF. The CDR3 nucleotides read TGTGCCAGCAGTTACTCCGGGGGGGGCACTGAAGCTTTCTTT.

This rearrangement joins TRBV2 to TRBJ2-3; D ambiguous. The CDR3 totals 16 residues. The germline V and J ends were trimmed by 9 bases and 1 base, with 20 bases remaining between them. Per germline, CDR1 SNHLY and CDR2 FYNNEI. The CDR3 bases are TGTGCCAGTTTCGGCCCCGCGTCGTCTGGCACAGATACGCAGTATTTT. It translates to CASFGPASSGTDTQYF.

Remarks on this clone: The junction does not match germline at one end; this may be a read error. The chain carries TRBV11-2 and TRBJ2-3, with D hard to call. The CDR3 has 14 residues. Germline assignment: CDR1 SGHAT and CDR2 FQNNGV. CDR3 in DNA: TGTGCCAGCAGCCACCCACTGCGCACGGATACGCAGTATTTT. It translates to CASSHPLRTDTQYF. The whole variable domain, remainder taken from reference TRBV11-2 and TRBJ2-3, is EAGVAQSPRYKIIEKRQSVAFWCNPISGHATLYWYQQILGQGPKLLIQFQNNGVVDDSQLPKDRFSAERLKGVDSTLKIQPAKLEDSAVYLCASSHPLRTDTQYFGPGTRLTVL.

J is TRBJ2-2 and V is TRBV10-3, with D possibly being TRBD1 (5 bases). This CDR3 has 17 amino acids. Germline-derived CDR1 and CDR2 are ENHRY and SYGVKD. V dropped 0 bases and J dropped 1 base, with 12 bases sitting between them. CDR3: CAISESEGARNTGELFF. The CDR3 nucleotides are TGTGCCATCAGTGAGTCTGAAGGGGCTCGGAACACCGGGGAGCTGTTTTTT.

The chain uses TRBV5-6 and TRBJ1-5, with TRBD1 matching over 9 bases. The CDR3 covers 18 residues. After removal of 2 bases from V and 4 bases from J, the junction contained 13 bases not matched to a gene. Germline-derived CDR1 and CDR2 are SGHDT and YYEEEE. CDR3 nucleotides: TGTGCCAGCAGCTTTCGAGCTGGGGGACAGGGTGGGAATCAGCCCCAGCATTTT. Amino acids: CASSFRAGGQGGNQPQHF.

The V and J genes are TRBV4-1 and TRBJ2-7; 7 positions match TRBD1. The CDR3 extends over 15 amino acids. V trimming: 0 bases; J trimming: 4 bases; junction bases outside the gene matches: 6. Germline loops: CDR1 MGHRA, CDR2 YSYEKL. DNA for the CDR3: TGCGCCAGCAGCCAAGAAAGCGGCAGGGGGTACGAGCAGTACTTC. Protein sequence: CASSQESGRGYEQYF.

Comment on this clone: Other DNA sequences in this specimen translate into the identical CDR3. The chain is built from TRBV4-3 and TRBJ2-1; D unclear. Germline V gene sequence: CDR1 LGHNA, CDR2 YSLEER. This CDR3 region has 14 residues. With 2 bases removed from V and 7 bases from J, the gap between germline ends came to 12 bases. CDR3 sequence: CASSQLEGRNEQFF. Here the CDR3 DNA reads TGCGCCAGCAGCCAACTAGAAGGGCGTAATGAGCAGTTCTTC.

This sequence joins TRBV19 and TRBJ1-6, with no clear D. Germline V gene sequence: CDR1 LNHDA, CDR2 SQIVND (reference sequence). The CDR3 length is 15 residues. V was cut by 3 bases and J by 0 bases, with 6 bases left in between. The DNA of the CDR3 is TGTGCCAGTAGTATGGGCAACTCCTATAATTCACCCCTCCACTTT. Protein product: CASSMGNSYNSPLHF.

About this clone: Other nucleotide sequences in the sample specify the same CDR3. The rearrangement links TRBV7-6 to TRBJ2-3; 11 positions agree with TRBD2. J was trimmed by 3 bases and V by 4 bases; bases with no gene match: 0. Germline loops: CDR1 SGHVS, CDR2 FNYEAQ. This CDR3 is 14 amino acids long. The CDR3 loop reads CASSSSGGTDTQYF. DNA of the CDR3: TGTGCCAGCAGCTCTAGCGGGGGGACAGATACGCAGTATTTT.

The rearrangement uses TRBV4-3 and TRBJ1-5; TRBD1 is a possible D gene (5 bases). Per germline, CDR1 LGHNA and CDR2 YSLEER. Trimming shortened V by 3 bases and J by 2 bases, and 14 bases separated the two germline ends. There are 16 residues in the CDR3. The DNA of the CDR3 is TGCGCCAGCAGCCAGACCTGGGGGGACGGCAATCAGCCCCAGCATTTT. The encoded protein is CASSQTWGDGNQPQHF.

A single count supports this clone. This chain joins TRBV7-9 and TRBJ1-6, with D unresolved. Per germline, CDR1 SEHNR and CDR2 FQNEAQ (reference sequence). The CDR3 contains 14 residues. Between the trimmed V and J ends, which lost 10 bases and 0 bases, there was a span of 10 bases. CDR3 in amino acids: CATPSSSYNSPLHF. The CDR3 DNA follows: TGTGCCACCCCAAGTAGCTCCTATAATTCACCCCTCCACTTT.